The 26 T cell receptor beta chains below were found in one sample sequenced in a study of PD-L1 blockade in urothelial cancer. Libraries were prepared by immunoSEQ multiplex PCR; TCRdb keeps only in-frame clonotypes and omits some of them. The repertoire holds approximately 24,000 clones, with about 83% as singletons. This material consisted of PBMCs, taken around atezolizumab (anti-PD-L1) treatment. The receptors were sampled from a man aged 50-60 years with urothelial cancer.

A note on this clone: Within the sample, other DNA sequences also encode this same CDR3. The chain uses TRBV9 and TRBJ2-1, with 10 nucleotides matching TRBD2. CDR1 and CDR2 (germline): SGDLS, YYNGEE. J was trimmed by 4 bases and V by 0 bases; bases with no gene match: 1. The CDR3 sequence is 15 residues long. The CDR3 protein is CASSVGLAGYNEQFF. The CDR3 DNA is TGTGCCAGCAGCGTAGGACTAGCGGGTTACAATGAGCAGTTCTTC.

As DNA, the CDR3 is TGCGCCAGCAGCTTGGAGACAGGGAAGAACACTGAAGCTTTCTTT. It codes for CASSLETGKNTEAFF. This rearrangement joins TRBV5-1 to TRBJ1-1, with TRBD1 matching over 7 bases. With V trimmed by 0 bases and J by 1 base, 3 bases remained unmatched. CDR1 and CDR2 (germline): SGHRS, YFSETQ. The CDR3 contains 15 residues.

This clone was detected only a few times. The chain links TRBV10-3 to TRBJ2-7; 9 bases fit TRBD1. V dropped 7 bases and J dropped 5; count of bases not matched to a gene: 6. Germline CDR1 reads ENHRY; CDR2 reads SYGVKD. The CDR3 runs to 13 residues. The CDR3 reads CAITGTGNDEQYF. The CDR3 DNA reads TGTGCCATCACTGGGACAGGGAACGACGAGCAGTACTTC.

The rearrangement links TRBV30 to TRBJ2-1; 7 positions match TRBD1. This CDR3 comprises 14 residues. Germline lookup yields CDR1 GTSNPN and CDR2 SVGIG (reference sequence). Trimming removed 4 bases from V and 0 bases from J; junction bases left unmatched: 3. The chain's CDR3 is CAWTGQVSYNEQFF. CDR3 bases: TGTGCCTGGACAGGACAGGTCTCCTACAATGAGCAGTTCTTC.

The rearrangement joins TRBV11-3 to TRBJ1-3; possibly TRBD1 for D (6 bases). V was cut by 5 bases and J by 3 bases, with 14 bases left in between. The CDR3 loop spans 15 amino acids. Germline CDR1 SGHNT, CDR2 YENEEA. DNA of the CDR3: TGTGCCAGCAGCACGGGGGGCGCAGATGGAAACACCATATATTTT. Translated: CASSTGGADGNTIYF.

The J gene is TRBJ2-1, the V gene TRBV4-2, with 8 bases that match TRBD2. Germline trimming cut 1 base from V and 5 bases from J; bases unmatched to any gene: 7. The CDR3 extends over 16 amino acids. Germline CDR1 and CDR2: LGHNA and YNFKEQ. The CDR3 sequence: CASSQVFAGGHNEQFF. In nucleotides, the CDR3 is TGTGCCAGCAGCCAAGTATTCGCGGGGGGACACAATGAGCAGTTCTTC.

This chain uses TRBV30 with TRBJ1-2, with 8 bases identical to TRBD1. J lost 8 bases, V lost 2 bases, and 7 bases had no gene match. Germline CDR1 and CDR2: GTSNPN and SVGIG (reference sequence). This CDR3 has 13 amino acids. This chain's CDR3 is CAWSKQGARGYTF. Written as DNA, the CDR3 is TGTGCCTGGAGTAAGCAGGGGGCCCGGGGCTACACCTTC.

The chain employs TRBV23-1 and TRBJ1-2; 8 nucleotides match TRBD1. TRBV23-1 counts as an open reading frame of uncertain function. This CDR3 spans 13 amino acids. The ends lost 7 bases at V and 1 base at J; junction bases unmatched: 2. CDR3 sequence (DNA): TGCGCCAGCAAAACAGGGGGTAACTATGGCTACACCTTC. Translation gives CASKTGGNYGYTF.

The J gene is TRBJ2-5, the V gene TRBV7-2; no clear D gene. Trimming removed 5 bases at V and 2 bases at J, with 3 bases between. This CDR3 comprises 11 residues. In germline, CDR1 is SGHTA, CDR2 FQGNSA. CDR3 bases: TGTGCCAGCAGCCTTCAAGAGACCCAGTACTTC. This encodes CASSLQETQYF.

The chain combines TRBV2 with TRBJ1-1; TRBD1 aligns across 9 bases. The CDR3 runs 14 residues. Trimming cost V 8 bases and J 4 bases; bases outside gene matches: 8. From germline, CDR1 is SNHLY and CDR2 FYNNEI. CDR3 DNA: TGTGCCAGCGGGGTACAGGGGGCCGGCACTGAAGCTTTCTTT. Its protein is CASGVQGAGTEAFF.

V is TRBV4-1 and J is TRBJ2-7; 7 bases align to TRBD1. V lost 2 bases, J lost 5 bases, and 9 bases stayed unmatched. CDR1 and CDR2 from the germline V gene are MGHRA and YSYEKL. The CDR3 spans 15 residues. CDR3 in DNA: TGCGCCAGCAGCCAACCGACAGGGAGTCTCCACGAGCAGTACTTC. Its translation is CASSQPTGSLHEQYF.

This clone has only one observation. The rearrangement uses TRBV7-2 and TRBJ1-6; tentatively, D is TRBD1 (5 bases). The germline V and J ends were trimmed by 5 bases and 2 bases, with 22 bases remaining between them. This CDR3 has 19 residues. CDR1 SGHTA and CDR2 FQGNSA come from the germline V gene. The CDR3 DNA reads TGTGCCAGCAGCCATCTTACAATTCCGGGGGAGGCCTATAATTCACCCCTCCACTTT. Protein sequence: CASSHLTIPGEAYNSPLHF.

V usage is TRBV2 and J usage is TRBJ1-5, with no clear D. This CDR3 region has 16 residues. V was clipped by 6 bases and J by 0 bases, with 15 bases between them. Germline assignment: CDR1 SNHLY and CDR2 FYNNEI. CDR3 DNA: TGTGCCAGCAGCCCCAACAGACCCTATAGCAATCAGCCCCAGCATTTT. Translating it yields CASSPNRPYSNQPQHF.

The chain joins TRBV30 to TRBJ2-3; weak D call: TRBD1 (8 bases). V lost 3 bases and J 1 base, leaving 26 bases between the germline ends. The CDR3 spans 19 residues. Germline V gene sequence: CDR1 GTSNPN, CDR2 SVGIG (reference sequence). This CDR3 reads CAWSHARTGGVRGTDTQYF. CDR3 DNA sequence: TGTGCCTGGAGCCACGCCCGCACAGGGGGGGTTAGGGGCACAGATACGCAGTATTTT.

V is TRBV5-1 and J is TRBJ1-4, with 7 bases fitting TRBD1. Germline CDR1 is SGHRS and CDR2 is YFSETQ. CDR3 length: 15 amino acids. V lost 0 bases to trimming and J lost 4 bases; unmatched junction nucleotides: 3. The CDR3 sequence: CASSLADRVNEKLFF. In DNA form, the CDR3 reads TGCGCCAGCAGCTTGGCCGACAGGGTTAATGAAAAACTGTTTTTT.

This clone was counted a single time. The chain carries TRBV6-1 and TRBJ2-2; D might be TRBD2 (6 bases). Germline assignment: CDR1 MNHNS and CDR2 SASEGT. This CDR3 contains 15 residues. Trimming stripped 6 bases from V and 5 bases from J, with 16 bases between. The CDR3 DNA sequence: TGTGCCAGCAGGCCCCCCTTAGGAGGGACCGGGGAGCTGTTTTTT. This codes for CASRPPLGGTGELFF.

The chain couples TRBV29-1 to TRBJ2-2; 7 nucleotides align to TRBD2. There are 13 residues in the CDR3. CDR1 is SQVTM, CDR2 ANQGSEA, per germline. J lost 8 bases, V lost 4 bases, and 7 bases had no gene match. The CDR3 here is CSVGVGGRGELFF. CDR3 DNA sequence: TGCAGCGTTGGAGTGGGGGGGAGGGGGGAGCTGTTTTTT.

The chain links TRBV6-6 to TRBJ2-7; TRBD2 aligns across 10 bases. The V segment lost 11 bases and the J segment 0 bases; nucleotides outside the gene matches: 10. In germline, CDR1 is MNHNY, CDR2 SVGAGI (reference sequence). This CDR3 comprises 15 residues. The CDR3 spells CAARILAGSSYEQYF. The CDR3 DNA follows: TGTGCCGCACGGATACTAGCGGGGAGCTCCTACGAGCAGTACTTC.

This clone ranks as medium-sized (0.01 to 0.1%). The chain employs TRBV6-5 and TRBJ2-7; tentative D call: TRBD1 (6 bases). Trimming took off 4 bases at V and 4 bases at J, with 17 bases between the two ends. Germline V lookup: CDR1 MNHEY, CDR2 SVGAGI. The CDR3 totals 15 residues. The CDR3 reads CASSFRQATRYEQYF. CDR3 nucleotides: TGTGCCAGCAGTTTCCGACAGGCAACAAGATACGAGCAGTACTTC.

CDR3 loop: CASSFNQGAEAFF. The CDR3, as DNA: TGCGCCAGCAGCTTCAACCAGGGGGCTGAAGCTTTCTTT. The chain carries TRBV5-1 and TRBJ1-1; 7 bases are a match to TRBD1. The CDR3 spans 13 residues. In germline, CDR1 is SGHRS, CDR2 YFSETQ. V dropped 2 bases and J dropped 6; count of bases not matched to a gene: 4.

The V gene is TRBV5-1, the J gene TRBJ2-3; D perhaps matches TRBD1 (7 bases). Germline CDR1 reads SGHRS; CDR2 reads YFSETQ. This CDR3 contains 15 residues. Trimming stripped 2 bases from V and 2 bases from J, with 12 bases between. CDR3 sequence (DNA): TGCGCCAGCAGCTTCCAGGGGGGACTCACAGATACGCAGTATTTT. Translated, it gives CASSFQGGLTDTQYF.

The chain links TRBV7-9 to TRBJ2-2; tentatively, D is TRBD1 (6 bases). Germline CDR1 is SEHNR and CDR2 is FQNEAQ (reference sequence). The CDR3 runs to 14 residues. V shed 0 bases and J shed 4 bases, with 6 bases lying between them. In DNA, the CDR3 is TGTGCCAGCAGCTTAGCCAGGGGCACCGGGGAGCTGTTTTTT. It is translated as CASSLARGTGELFF. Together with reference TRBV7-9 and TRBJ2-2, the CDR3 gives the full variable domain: DTGVSQNPRHKITKRGQNVTFRCDPISEHNRLYWYRQTLGQGPEFLTYFQNEAQLEKSRLLSDRFSAERPKGSFSTLEIQRTEQGDSAMYLCASSLARGTGELFFGEGSRLTVL.

The CDR3 is CASRPSGGLTGELFF. The CDR3 coding sequence is TGTGCCAGCAGACCTAGCGGGGGGCTCACCGGGGAGCTGTTTTTT. The rearrangement joins TRBV11-2 to TRBJ2-2; 11 nucleotides line up with TRBD2. Germline lookup yields CDR1 SGHAT and CDR2 FQNNGV. V dropped 6 bases and J dropped 4; count of bases not matched to a gene: 4. The CDR3 sequence is 15 residues long.

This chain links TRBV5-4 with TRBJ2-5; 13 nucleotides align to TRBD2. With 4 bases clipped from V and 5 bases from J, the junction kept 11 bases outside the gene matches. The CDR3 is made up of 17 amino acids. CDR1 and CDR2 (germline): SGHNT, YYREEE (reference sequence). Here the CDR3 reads CASSPLTSGRSGETQYF. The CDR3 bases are TGTGCCAGCAGCCCACTGACTAGCGGGAGGAGTGGTGAGACCCAGTACTTC.

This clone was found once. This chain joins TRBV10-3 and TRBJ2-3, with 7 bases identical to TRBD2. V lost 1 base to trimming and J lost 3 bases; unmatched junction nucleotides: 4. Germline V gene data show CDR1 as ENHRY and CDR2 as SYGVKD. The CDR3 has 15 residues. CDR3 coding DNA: TGTGCCATCAGTGAGTTCGGGGGGTCAACAGATACGCAGTATTTT. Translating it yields CAISEFGGSTDTQYF.

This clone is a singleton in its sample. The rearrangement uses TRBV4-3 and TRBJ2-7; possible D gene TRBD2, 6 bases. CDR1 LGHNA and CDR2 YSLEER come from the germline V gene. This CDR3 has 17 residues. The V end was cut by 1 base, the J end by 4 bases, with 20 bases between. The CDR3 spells CASSQATGTRAGYEQYF. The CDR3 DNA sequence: TGCGCCAGCAGCCAAGCTACCGGGACCCGGGCGGGGTACGAGCAGTACTTC.